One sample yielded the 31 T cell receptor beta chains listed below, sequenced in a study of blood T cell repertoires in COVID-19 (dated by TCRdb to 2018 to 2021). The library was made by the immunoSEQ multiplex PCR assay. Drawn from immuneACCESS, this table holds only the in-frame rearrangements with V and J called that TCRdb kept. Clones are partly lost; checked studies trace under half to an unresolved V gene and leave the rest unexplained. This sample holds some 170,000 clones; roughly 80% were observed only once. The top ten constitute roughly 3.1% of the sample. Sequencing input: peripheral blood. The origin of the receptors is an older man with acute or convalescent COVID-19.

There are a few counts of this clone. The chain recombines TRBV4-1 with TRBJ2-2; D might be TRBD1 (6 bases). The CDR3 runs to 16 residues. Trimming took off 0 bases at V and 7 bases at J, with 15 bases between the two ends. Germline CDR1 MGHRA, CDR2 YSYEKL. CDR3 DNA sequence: TGCGCCAGCAGCCAAGAGGGGGTCCCACAGGGCGGGGAGCTGTTTTTT. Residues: CASSQEGVPQGGELFF.

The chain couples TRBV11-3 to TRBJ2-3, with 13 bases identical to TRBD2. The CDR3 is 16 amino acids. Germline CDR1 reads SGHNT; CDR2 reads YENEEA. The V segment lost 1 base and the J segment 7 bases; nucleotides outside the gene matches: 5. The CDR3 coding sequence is TGTGCCAGCAGCTTAGGACTAGCGGGGGGCCAACATACGCAGTATTTT. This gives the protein CASSLGLAGGQHTQYF.

The CDR3 coding sequence is TGTGCCAGCAGCTCGGACAGGACGAACACTGAAGCTTTCTTT. Translating gives CASSSDRTNTEAFF. The chain links TRBV7-9 to TRBJ1-1; the match to TRBD1 covers 7 bases. The length of the CDR3 is 14 residues. Per the germline V gene, CDR1 is SEHNR and CDR2 is FQNEAQ (reference sequence). V gave up 4 bases and J gave up 1 base; unmatched junction bases: 3.

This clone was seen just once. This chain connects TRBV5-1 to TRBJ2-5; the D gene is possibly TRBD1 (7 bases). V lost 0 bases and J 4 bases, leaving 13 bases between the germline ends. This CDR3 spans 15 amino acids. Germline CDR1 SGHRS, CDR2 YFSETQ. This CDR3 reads CASSLESGGGETQYF. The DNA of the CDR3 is TGCGCCAGCAGCTTGGAGTCAGGGGGAGGAGAGACCCAGTACTTC.

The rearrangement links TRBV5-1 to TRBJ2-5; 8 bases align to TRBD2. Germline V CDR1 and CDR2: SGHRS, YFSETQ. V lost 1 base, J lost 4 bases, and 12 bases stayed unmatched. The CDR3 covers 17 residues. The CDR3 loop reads CASSLYPGGPITETQYF. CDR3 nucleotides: TGCGCCAGCAGCTTGTACCCGGGGGGGCCGATCACAGAGACCCAGTACTTC.

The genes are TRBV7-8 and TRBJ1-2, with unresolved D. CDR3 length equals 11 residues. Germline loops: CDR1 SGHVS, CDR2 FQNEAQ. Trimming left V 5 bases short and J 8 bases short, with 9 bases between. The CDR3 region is CASSQNWGYTF. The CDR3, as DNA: TGTGCCAGCAGCCAGAACTGGGGCTACACCTTC. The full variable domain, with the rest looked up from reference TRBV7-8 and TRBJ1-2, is GAGVSQSPRYKVAKRGQDVALRCDPISGHVSLFWYQQALGQGPEFLTYFQNEAQLDKSGLPSDRFFAERPEGSVSTLKIQRTQQEDSAVYLCASSQNWGYTFGSGTRLTVV.

In nucleotides, the CDR3 is TGTGCCAGCAGTTACTACCGACAGGGTGACGGCTACACCTTC. It encodes CASSYYRQGDGYTF. The rearrangement uses TRBV6-5 and TRBJ1-2; 7 positions agree with TRBD1. The V and J ends lost 1 base and 8 bases, in that order; junction bases with no gene match: 7. The CDR3 loop spans 14 amino acids. CDR1 and CDR2 (germline): MNHEY, SVGAGI.

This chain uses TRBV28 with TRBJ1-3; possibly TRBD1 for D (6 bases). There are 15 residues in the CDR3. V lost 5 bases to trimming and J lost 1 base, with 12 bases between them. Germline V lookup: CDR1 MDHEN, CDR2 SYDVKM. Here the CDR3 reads CASSPQGPSGNTIYF. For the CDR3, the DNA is TGTGCCAGCAGTCCACAGGGACCATCTGGAAACACCATATATTTT.

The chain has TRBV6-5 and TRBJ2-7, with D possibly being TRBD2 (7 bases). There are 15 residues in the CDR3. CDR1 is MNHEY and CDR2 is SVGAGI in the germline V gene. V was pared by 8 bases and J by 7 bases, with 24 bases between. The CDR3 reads CASRGAGAYDGEQYF. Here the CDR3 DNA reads TGTGCCAGCCGGGGGGCGGGGGCCTACGATGGGGAGCAGTACTTC.

CDR3 sequence: CASSPYSGANVLTF. The CDR3 region has the DNA TGTGCCAGCAGCCCCTACTCTGGGGCCAACGTCCTGACTTTC. The chain recombines TRBV3-1 (or the pseudogene TRBV3-2) with TRBJ2-6; D gene uncertain. This CDR3 has 14 amino acids. With 4 bases removed from V and 0 bases from J, the gap between germline ends came to 4 bases. Germline CDR1 and CDR2: LGHDT and YNNKEL (reference sequence).

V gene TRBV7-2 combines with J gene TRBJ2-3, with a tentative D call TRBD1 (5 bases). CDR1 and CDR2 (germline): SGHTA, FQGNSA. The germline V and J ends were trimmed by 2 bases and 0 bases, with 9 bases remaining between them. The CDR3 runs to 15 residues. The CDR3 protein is CASSLNGASTDTQYF. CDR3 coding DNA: TGTGCCAGCAGCTTAAATGGGGCTAGCACAGATACGCAGTATTTT.

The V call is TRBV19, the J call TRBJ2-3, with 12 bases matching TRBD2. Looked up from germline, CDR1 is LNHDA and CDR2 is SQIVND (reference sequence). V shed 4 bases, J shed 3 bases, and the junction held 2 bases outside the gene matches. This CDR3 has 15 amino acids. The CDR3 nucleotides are TGTGCCAGTAGTACTAGCGGGGGGGCAACAGATACGCAGTATTTT. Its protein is CASSTSGGATDTQYF.

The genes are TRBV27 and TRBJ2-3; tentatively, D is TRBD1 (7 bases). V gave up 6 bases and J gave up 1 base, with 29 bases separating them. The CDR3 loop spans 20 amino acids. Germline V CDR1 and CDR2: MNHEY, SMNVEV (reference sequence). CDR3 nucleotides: TGTGCCAGCAGCCCTGGGGACAGACGAGGAGGGACAATAGGCACAGATACGCAGTATTTT. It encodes CASSPGDRRGGTIGTDTQYF.

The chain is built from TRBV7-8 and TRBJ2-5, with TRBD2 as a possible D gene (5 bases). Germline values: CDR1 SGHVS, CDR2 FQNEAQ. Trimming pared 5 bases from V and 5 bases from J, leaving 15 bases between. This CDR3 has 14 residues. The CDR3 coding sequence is TGTGCCAGCAGCCGAAGCGGTCCCCGGGAGACCCAGTACTTC. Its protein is CASSRSGPRETQYF.

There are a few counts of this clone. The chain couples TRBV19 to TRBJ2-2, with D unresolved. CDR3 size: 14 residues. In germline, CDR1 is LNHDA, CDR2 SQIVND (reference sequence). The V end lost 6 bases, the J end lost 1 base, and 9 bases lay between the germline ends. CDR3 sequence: CASSVSVNTGELFF. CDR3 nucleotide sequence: TGTGCCAGTAGCGTTTCGGTGAACACCGGGGAGCTGTTTTTT.

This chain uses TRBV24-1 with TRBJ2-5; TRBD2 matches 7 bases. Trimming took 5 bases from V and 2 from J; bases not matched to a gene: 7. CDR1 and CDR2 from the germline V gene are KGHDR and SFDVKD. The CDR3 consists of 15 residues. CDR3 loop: CATSARGRGQETQYF. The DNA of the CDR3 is TGTGCCACCAGTGCACGCGGGAGAGGGCAAGAGACCCAGTACTTC.

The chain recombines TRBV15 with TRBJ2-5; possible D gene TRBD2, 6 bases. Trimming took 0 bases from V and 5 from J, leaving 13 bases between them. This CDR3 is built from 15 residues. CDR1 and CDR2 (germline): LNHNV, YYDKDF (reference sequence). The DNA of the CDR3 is TGTGCCACCAGCAGAGAGGGGGGTAGAGGGGAGACCCAGTACTTC. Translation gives CATSREGGRGETQYF.

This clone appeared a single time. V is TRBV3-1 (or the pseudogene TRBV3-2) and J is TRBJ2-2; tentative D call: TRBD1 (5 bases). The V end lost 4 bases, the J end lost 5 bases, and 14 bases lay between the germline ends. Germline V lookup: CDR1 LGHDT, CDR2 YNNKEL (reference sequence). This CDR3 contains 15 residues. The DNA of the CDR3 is TGTGCCAGCAGCCTGAGCAGGGTAATGACCGGGGAGCTGTTTTTT. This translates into CASSLSRVMTGELFF.

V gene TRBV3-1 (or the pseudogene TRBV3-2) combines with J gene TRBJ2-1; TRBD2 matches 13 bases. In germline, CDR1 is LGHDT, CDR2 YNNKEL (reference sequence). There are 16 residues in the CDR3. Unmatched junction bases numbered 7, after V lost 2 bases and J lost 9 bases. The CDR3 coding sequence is TGTGCCAGCAGCCAACCCGGGACTAGCGGGAATACTGAGCAGTTCTTC. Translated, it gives CASSQPGTSGNTEQFF.

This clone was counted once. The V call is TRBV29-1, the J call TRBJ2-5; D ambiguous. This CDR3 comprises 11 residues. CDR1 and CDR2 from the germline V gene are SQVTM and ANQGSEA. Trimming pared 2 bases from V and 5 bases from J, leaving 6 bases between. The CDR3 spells CSVEPRETQYF. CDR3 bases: TGCAGCGTTGAACCCAGGGAGACCCAGTACTTC.

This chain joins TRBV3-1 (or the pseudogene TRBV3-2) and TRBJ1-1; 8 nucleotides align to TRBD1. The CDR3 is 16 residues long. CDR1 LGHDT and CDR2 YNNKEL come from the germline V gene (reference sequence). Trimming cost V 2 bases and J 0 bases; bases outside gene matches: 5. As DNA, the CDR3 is TGTGCCAGCAGCCAACCCGGGACAGGCATGAACACTGAAGCTTTCTTT. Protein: CASSQPGTGMNTEAFF.

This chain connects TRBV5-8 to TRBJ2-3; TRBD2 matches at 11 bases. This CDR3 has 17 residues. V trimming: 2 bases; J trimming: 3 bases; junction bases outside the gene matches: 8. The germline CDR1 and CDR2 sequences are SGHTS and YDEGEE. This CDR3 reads CASSLLLAGDLTDTQYF. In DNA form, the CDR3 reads TGTGCCAGCAGCTTATTACTAGCGGGAGATCTAACAGATACGCAGTATTTT.

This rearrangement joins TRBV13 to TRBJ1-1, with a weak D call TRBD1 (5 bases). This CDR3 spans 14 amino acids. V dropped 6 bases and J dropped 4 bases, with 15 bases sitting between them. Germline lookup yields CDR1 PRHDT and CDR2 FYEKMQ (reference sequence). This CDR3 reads CASRVGGDITEAFF. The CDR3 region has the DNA TGTGCCAGCAGAGTGGGGGGAGATATCACTGAAGCTTTCTTT.

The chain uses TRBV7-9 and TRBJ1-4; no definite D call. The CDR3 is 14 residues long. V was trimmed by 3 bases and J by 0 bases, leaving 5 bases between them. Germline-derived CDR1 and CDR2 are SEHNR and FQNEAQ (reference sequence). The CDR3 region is CASSFDTTNEKLFF. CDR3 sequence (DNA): TGTGCCAGCAGCTTTGACACAACTAATGAAAAACTGTTTTTT. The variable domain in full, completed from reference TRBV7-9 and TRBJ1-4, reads DTGVSQNPRHKITKRGQNVTFRCDPISEHNRLYWYRQTLGQGPEFLTYFQNEAQLEKSRLLSDRFSAERPKGSFSTLEIQRTEQGDSAMYLCASSFDTTNEKLFFGSGTQLSVL.

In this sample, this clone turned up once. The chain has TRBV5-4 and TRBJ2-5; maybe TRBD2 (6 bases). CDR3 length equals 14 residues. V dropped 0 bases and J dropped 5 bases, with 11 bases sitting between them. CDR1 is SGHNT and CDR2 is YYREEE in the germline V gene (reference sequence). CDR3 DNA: TGTGCCAGCAGCTTGGTACTAGCTGCGGAGACCCAGTACTTC. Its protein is CASSLVLAAETQYF.

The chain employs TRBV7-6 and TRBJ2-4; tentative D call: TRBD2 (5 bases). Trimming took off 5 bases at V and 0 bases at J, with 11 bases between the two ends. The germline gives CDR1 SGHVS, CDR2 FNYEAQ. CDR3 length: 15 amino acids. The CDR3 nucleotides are TGTGCCAGCAGCGGCTCGGCGGGAGCCAAAAACATTCAGTACTTC. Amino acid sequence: CASSGSAGAKNIQYF.

CDR3 protein: CASSRQGYTEAFF. The CDR3 nucleotides are TGTGCCAGCAGCCGGCAGGGTTACACTGAAGCTTTCTTT. The J gene is TRBJ1-1, the V gene TRBV12-3 or TRBV12-4, with TRBD1 as a possible D gene (5 bases). The CDR3 totals 13 residues. The V and J ends lost 6 bases and 3 bases respectively, with 11 bases between them.

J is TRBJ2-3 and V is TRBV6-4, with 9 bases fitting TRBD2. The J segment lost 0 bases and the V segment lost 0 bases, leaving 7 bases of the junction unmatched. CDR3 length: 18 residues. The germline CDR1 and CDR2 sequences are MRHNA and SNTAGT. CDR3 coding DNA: TGTGCCAGCAGTGACTCGGCGGGGGGGCTCACTAGCACAGATACGCAGTATTTT. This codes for CASSDSAGGLTSTDTQYF.

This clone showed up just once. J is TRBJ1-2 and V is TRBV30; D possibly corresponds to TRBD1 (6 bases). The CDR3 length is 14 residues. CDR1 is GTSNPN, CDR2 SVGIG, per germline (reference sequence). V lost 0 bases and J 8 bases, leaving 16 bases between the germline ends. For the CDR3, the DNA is TGTGCCTGGAGTGTACAGGGTATGGCCGTCGGCTACACCTTC. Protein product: CAWSVQGMAVGYTF.

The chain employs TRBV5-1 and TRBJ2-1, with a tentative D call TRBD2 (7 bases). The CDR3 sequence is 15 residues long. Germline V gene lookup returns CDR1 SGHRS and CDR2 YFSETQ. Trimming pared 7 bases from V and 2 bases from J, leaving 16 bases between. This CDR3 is CASSNEGGPYNEQFF. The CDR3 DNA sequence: TGCGCCAGCTCCAACGAGGGGGGGCCCTACAATGAGCAGTTCTTC.

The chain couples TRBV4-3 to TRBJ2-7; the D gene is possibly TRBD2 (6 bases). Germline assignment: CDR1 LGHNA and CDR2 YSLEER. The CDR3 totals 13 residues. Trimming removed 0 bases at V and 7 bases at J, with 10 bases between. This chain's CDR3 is CASSQDRGREQYF. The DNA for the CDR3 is TGCGCCAGCAGCCAAGATAGAGGGAGGGAGCAGTACTTC.